These 27 T cell receptor beta chains were all obtained from the same sample, sequenced in a study of control samples from healthy donors and cancer patients. Using immunoSEQ multiplex PCR, the repertoire was profiled, and TCRdb retains in-frame clones only, with some absent. The sample consists of some 160,000 clones, over 85% of them appearing once. Sequencing used blood. The receptors were sampled from a woman between 35 and 50 years old in good health.

V gene TRBV6-4 combines with J gene TRBJ2-4, with 12 bases fitting TRBD1. The CDR3 runs to 17 residues. Germline V gene lookup returns CDR1 MRHNA and CDR2 SNTAGT. V shed 5 bases, J shed 1 base, and the junction held 6 bases outside the gene matches. CDR3 in DNA: TGTGCCAGCAGTCCGGAGGGACAGGGGGCCGCCAAAAACATTCAGTACTTC. Translation: CASSPEGQGAAKNIQYF.

The V and J genes are TRBV5-1 and TRBJ1-2, with TRBD1 matching 8 bases. There are 15 residues in the CDR3. J lost 2 bases, V lost 4 bases, and 7 bases had no gene match. The germline V gene encodes CDR1 SGHRS and CDR2 YFSETQ. The chain's CDR3 is CASSPWTGTNYGYTF. CDR3 bases: TGCGCCAGCAGCCCGTGGACAGGGACGAACTATGGCTACACCTTC. Using reference TRBV5-1 and TRBJ1-2 for the parts outside the CDR3, the full variable domain is KAGVTQTPRYLIKTRGQQVTLSCSPISGHRSVSWYQQTPGQGLQFLFEYFSETQRNKGNFPGRFSGRQFSNSRSEMNVSTLELGDSALYLCASSPWTGTNYGYTFGSGTRLTVV.

The CDR3 DNA sequence: TGTGCCAGCAGTTACCTAGAGACCCAGTACTTC. Amino acid sequence: CASSYLETQYF. The V call is TRBV6-2 or TRBV6-3, the J call TRBJ2-5; D not certain. Germline V gene sequence: CDR1 MNHEY, CDR2 SVGEGT. The CDR3 has 11 residues. Trimming cost V 2 bases and J 4 bases, with 2 bases left between them.

V and J are TRBV19 and TRBJ2-1; the match to TRBD2 covers 7 bases. With 4 bases clipped from V and 7 bases from J, the junction kept 4 bases outside the gene matches. The CDR3 contains 13 residues. Germline V gene lookup returns CDR1 LNHDA and CDR2 SQIVND (reference sequence). CDR3 bases: TGTGCCAGTAGTACTAGCGGAATTAATGAGCAGTTCTTC. It translates to CASSTSGINEQFF.

The rearrangement joins TRBV19 to TRBJ1-5; D remains ambiguous. The CDR3 covers 18 residues. V was trimmed by 3 bases and J by 3 bases, leaving 21 bases between them. The germline gives CDR1 LNHDA, CDR2 SQIVND (reference sequence). The CDR3: CASSIQATSSVNNQPQHF. The DNA for the CDR3 is TGTGCCAGTAGTATTCAGGCAACTAGCTCGGTTAACAATCAGCCCCAGCATTTT.

The sample holds one count of this clone. The rearrangement joins TRBV2 to TRBJ1-6; TRBD1 agrees at 9 bases. CDR1 and CDR2 (germline): SNHLY, FYNNEI. The CDR3 has 16 residues. V lost 4 bases and J lost 10; bases outside the gene matches: 11. The CDR3 DNA is TGTGCCAGCAGTGGAACGGGACAGGGAATAGGCTCACCCCTCCACTTT. Amino acid sequence: CASSGTGQGIGSPLHF.

The rearrangement joins TRBV4-3 to TRBJ2-4; either TRBD1 or TRBD2 may supply D (5 bases each). V lost 0 bases, J lost 3 bases, and 27 bases lay in between. CDR3 size: 21 residues. CDR1 and CDR2 (germline): LGHNA, YSLEER. DNA for the CDR3: TGCGCCAGCAGCCAAGAATATCCCAGTCGGAGGAACAGGAGCTACAAAAACATTCAGTACTTC. Its protein product is CASSQEYPSRRNRSYKNIQYF.

The chain employs TRBV7-2 and TRBJ2-3; no definite D call. Germline V gene sequence: CDR1 SGHTA, CDR2 FQGNSA. The CDR3 has 16 residues. Trimming removed 1 base from V and 0 bases from J, with 11 bases in between. The CDR3 DNA is TGTGCCAGCAGCTTAGTTTCGGATCCTAGCACAGATACGCAGTATTTT. Translation: CASSLVSDPSTDTQYF.

The V gene is TRBV7-2, the J gene TRBJ1-2; D ambiguous. V dropped 6 bases and J dropped 8 bases, with 16 bases sitting between them. This CDR3 has 13 residues. The germline V gene encodes CDR1 SGHTA and CDR2 FQGNSA. CDR3 in amino acids: CASRAEARWGYTF. CDR3 nucleotides: TGTGCCAGCAGGGCCGAGGCTCGTTGGGGCTACACCTTC. The complete variable domain, with remaining parts taken from reference TRBV7-2 and TRBJ1-2, reads GAGVSQSPSNKVTEKGKDVELRCDPISGHTALYWYRQSLGQGLEFLIYFQGNSAPDKSGLPSDRFSAERTGGSVSTLTIQRTQQEDSAVYLCASRAEARWGYTFGSGTRLTVV.

This chain links TRBV5-6 with TRBJ1-4; no definite D call. Trimming left V 1 base short and J 3 bases short, with 10 bases between. Germline V CDR1 and CDR2: SGHDT, YYEEEE. The CDR3 spans 15 residues. CDR3 DNA: TGTGCCAGCAGCTTGCGAGGGCTGTCTAATGAAAAACTGTTTTTT. It specifies CASSLRGLSNEKLFF.

This clone was detected once. The CDR3 sequence: CASSGSYEQYF. The DNA of the CDR3 is TGTGCCAGCAGTGGATCCTACGAGCAGTACTTC. The genes are TRBV6-6 and TRBJ2-7, with no clear D. The CDR3 is 11 amino acids. Germline V gives CDR1 MNHNY, CDR2 SVGAGI (reference sequence). V was cut by 5 bases and J by 1 base, with 3 bases left in between.

The V and J genes are TRBV14 and TRBJ2-1; no clear D gene. This CDR3 has 17 residues. V was cut by 0 bases and J by 0 bases, with 12 bases left in between. Germline CDR1 reads SGHDN; CDR2 reads FVKESK. CDR3 residues: CASSQDRIPSSYNEQFF. The CDR3 bases are TGTGCCAGCAGCCAAGACAGGATCCCGAGCTCCTACAATGAGCAGTTCTTC.

V and J are TRBV11-2 and TRBJ1-2, with D uncertain. Germline CDR1 and CDR2: SGHAT and FQNNGV. The CDR3 consists of 14 residues. With 5 bases removed from V and 6 bases from J, the gap between germline ends came to 16 bases. CDR3 sequence (DNA): TGTGCCAGCAGCCTTCTCCGAGGGAGTCATGGCTACACCTTC. Translated, it gives CASSLLRGSHGYTF.

This chain links TRBV4-3 with TRBJ2-3; D is unclear. Germline lookup yields CDR1 LGHNA and CDR2 YSLEER. V dropped 5 bases and J dropped 5 bases, with 5 bases sitting between them. CDR3 length equals 11 residues. The CDR3 protein is CASSTGDTQYF. The CDR3 region has the DNA TGCGCCAGCAGCACGGGAGATACGCAGTATTTT.

The V gene is TRBV6-5, the J gene TRBJ2-7, with TRBD2 identical over 7 bases. This CDR3 has 14 residues. CDR1 is MNHEY, CDR2 SVGAGI, per germline. V gave up 6 bases and J gave up 3 bases; unmatched junction bases: 8. As DNA, the CDR3 is TGTGCCAGCAGCCTGGCTAGCGGTAACTACGAGCAGTACTTC. Protein sequence: CASSLASGNYEQYF.

The chain employs TRBV15 and TRBJ1-6; D ambiguous. Germline V CDR1 and CDR2: LNHNV, YYDKDF (reference sequence). The CDR3 has 13 residues. Trimming pared 1 base from V and 9 bases from J, leaving 7 bases between. The CDR3 here is CATSRGMSSPLHF. Written as DNA, the CDR3 is TGTGCCACCAGCAGAGGAATGAGTTCACCCCTCCACTTT.

V is TRBV6-5 and J is TRBJ1-1; 8 nucleotides align to TRBD1. This CDR3 has 12 amino acids. V dropped 6 bases and J dropped 11; count of bases not matched to a gene: 8. Germline V CDR1 and CDR2: MNHEY, SVGAGI. The CDR3 DNA reads as TGTGCCAGCAGCAGGACAGGGATGAATGCTTTCTTT. This sequence encodes CASSRTGMNAFF.

The chain carries TRBV9 and TRBJ1-1, with D uncertain. Trimming pared 3 bases from V and 12 bases from J, leaving 15 bases between. The CDR3 spans 12 residues. From germline, CDR1 is SGDLS and CDR2 YYNGEE. CDR3 coding DNA: TGTGCCAGCAGCGGCGGGTGGCAGCCACCTTTCTTT. Translated, it gives CASSGGWQPPFF.

This chain links TRBV13 with TRBJ1-1; D is unclear. This CDR3 contains 16 residues. The V and J ends lost 0 bases and 0 bases respectively, with 11 bases between them. CDR1 is PRHDT and CDR2 is FYEKMQ in the germline V gene (reference sequence). CDR3 nucleotides: TGTGCCAGCAGCTTAGGTTATCGGATAATGAACACTGAAGCTTTCTTT. This codes for CASSLGYRIMNTEAFF. Together with reference TRBV13 and TRBJ1-1, the CDR3 gives the full variable domain: AAGVIQSPRHLIKEKRETATLKCYPIPRHDTVYWYQQGPGQDPQFLISFYEKMQSDKGSIPDRFSAQQFSDYHSELNMSSLELGDSALYFCASSLGYRIMNTEAFFGQGTRLTVV.

The chain couples TRBV7-2 to TRBJ1-2; D is perhaps TRBD1 (5 bases). The germline CDR1 and CDR2 sequences are SGHTA and FQGNSA. CDR3 length: 14 amino acids. The ends were cut back, 2 bases at V and 6 bases at J, with 13 bases in the middle. CDR3 residues: CASSLRGQVDGYTF. The CDR3 coding sequence is TGTGCCAGCAGCTTAAGAGGACAAGTCGATGGCTACACCTTC.

This chain links TRBV6-5 with TRBJ2-2; D not resolved. The CDR3 spans 14 residues. Trimming removed 0 bases at V and 1 base at J, with 3 bases between. Germline CDR1 and CDR2: MNHEY and SVGAGI. The DNA for the CDR3 is TGTGCCAGCAGTTACTCCGAGAACACCGGGGAGCTGTTTTTT. It specifies CASSYSENTGELFF.

The chain recombines TRBV29-1 with TRBJ2-3, with 11 nucleotides matching TRBD2. CDR1 and CDR2 from the germline V gene are SQVTM and ANQGSEA. V was pared by 0 bases and J by 8 bases, with 7 bases of the junction left unmatched. The CDR3 consists of 15 residues. CDR3 nucleotides: TGCAGCGTTGAAGACCCTAGCGGGGGGTTAGGTACGCAGTATTTT. Encoded protein: CSVEDPSGGLGTQYF.

This sequence joins TRBV7-5 and TRBJ1-2. TRBV7-5 is described as a pseudogene. The CDR3 is made up of 12 amino acids. The CDR3 DNA reads as TGTGCCAGAAGCGGTGGGGTCATCGGCTACACCTTC. It encodes CARSGGVIGYTF.

The J gene is TRBJ1-2, the V gene TRBV19, with D unclear. Germline V gene sequence: CDR1 LNHDA, CDR2 SQIVND (reference sequence). V lost 7 bases and J 0 bases, leaving 18 bases between the germline ends. The CDR3 loop spans 16 amino acids. The CDR3 reads CASMGPLWEANYGYTF. In DNA, the CDR3 is TGTGCCAGTATGGGTCCCCTATGGGAAGCTAACTATGGCTACACCTTC.

DNA of the CDR3: TGTGCCAGCTCATCCCGTGAAAGGTCTGGAAACACCATATATTTT. Translated: CASSSRERSGNTIYF. The chain links TRBV18 to TRBJ1-3; D is uncertain. Trimming shortened V by 5 bases and J by 1 base, and 12 bases separated the two germline ends. This CDR3 has 15 residues. Germline-derived CDR1 and CDR2 are KGHSH and LQKENI.

Sample share makes this clone medium-sized (0.01 to 0.1%). The rearrangement uses TRBV7-9 and TRBJ2-7; D gene ambiguous. The germline V gene encodes CDR1 SEHNR and CDR2 FQNEAQ (reference sequence). Trimming stripped 5 bases from V and 6 bases from J, with 11 bases between. The CDR3 is 12 amino acids. The CDR3 reads CASSPHWGEQYF. CDR3 coding DNA: TGTGCCAGCAGCCCCCATTGGGGCGAGCAGTACTTC.

The rearrangement joins TRBV20-1 to TRBJ1-1; possible D gene TRBD1, 5 bases. Germline CDR1 DFQATT, CDR2 SNEGSKA (reference sequence). Deletions cut 6 bases from V and 4 bases from J, with 9 bases between. This CDR3 comprises 11 residues. The CDR3 region is CSAAGGTEAFF. The CDR3 nucleotides read TGCAGTGCGGCTGGGGGCACTGAAGCTTTCTTT.